Reported below is one T cell receptor (beta chain). The antigen is undetermined. The source of the sample is a study of blood T cells in healthy people across ages. The use of a sample-barcoded 5' primer and a J-beta primer mix characterized a second PCR of roughly 7 to 12 cycles. Carrying 12 random nucleotides, a template-switch adaptor labeled each individual cDNA molecule. Via MiXCR, TCRdb re-called the 5' RACE reads, giving one row per CDR3 protein. The table shows approximately 1.5 million distinct CDR3 sequences, with about 35% occurring only once. Study-wide findings and caveats: Diversity of TCR beta per million T cells declined in a roughly linear way with age. Fewer expanded clones and more diversity marked long-lived versus aged donors.

The CDR3 has 13 amino acids. From germline, CDR1 is LGHNT and CDR2 FRNRAP. Input material: blood. The J gene is TRBJ2-1, the V gene TRBV12-5; 8 nucleotides align to TRBD1. The origin of this receptor is a woman aged 25-40 years in good health. CDR3 in DNA: TGTGCCAGGGGGCAGTGGTCCTACAATGAGCAGTTCTTC. It is translated as CARGQWSYNEQFF.